A selection of T cell receptor beta chains follows, all from one sample in a study of molecular identifiers for immune sequencing clone quantification. TCRdb itself ran the PCR reads through MiXCR, one entry per CDR3 protein. The sample carries 250,000 to 350,000 distinct CDR3 sequences, about a fifth recorded once. Sequencing input: naive CD8+ T cells from blood, with Jurkat cell RNA spiked in. Every receptor here comes from a human donor in good health. Some libraries in this study had Jurkat cell RNA spiked in. CDR3s include the opening cysteine and the closing phenylalanine or tryptophan. A D gene is named only where the DNA matches it firmly. The listing skips clone size in some rows; elsewhere it reads once, few, many or a size class.

d_gene	v_gene	j_gene	abundance	CDR3nt	CDR3aa
-	TRBV7-9	TRBJ1-1	many	TGTGCCAGCAGCTTCCTCACGTCAGGGAACACTGAAGCTTTCTTT	CASSFLTSGNTEAFF
-	TRBV6-1	TRBJ2-7	-	TGTGCCAGCAGTGGGGCAGATTCCTACGAGCAGTACTTC	CASSGADSYEQYF
-	TRBV6-2/TRBV6-3	TRBJ2-1	many	TGTGCCAGCAGCTCATCGGGGTGGAATGAGCAGTTCTTC	CASSSSGWNEQFF
-	TRBV12-5	TRBJ2-7	-	TGTGCTAGTGATTTCTCGCAGGCGTCGAGCTCCTACGAGCAGTACTTC	CASDFSQASSSYEQYF
TRBD2	TRBV28	TRBJ2-3	-	TGTGCCAGCAGTCTGGCCTTCGGGGCGGGAGGGACCCCCGATACAGATACGCAGTATTTT	CASSLAFGAGGTPDTDTQYF
TRBD2	TRBV4-3	TRBJ2-3	many	TGCGCCAGCAGCCAAGATGGTTTGGCTAGCGGGAGTACAGATACGCAGTATTTT	CASSQDGLASGSTDTQYF
-	TRBV5-6	TRBJ2-3	many	TGTGCCAGCAGCATCATTTCAGATACGCAGTATTTT	CASSIISDTQYF
-	TRBV4-3	TRBJ2-5	few	TGCGCCAGCAGCCAACGGAGGGTCGGGTTGGAGACCCAGTACTTC	CASSQRRVGLETQYF
TRBD1	TRBV6-5	TRBJ2-1	many	TGTGCCAGCAGCCCTGACAGGGGCAGGGATGAGCAGTTCTTC	CASSPDRGRDEQFF
TRBD2	TRBV5-1	TRBJ2-6	many	TGCGCCAGCAGCCCCGGTACTAGCGGAAACTCTGGGGCCAACGTCCTGACTTTC	CASSPGTSGNSGANVLTF
TRBD1	TRBV2	TRBJ1-1	many	TGTGCCAGCAGTGAACGGACAGGGATCACTGAAGCTTTCTTT	CASSERTGITEAFF
-	TRBV7-9	TRBJ2-7	many	TGTGCCAGCAGCTCGGTCCTGACCGACGAGCAGTACTTC	CASSSVLTDEQYF
TRBD1	TRBV7-9	TRBJ2-7	many	TGTGCCAGCAGCCCGCGAGGCCAGGGGGCAACCTACGAGCAGTACTTC	CASSPRGQGATYEQYF
-	TRBV7-8	TRBJ2-3	many	TGTGCCAGCAGCCAACTGGGGGCGAGCCCAGATACGCAGTATTTT	CASSQLGASPDTQYF
-	TRBV12-3/TRBV12-4	TRBJ2-7	-	TGTGCCAGCAGCGCAGTCAGGGACGAGCAGTACTTC	CASSAVRDEQYF
-	TRBV4-2	TRBJ2-1	many	TGTGCCAGCAGCCATGCTCCCGGGACGGATTACAATGAGCAGTTCTTC	CASSHAPGTDYNEQFF
TRBD2	TRBV20-1	TRBJ2-7	-	TGCAGTGCTAGCGAGCGGGGGGACGAGCAGTACTTC	CSASERGDEQYF
-	TRBV10-3	TRBJ1-4	few	TGTGCCATCAGTGAGTCAGGAAGGTCAACTAATGAAAAACTGTTTTTT	CAISESGRSTNEKLFF
-	TRBV7-8	TRBJ2-1	many	TGTGCCAGCAGCTTTAGTAGGAGGGGGTACAATGAGCAGTTCTTC	CASSFSRRGYNEQFF
TRBD1	TRBV6-1	TRBJ2-7	-	TGTGCCAGCCATCAGATCGGGACAGGGCACATTTCCCGATACGAGCAGTACTTC	CASHQIGTGHISRYEQYF
-	TRBV3-1	TRBJ2-7	few	TGTGCCAGCAGCCAAGACAGGGACGGGTCCTACGAGCAGTACTTC	CASSQDRDGSYEQYF
TRBD1	TRBV12-5	TRBJ1-2	many	TGTGCTAGTGGTCCCGACAGGGATACCATTTATGGCTACACCTTC	CASGPDRDTIYGYTF
-	TRBV29-1	TRBJ1-2	many	TGCAGCGTTGAAAAACAGAATGACAATGGCTACACCTTC	CSVEKQNDNGYTF
-	TRBV7-9	TRBJ2-3	once	TGTGCCAGCATCCCGGAGGGGGCCCCCCGAGATACGCAGTATTTT	CASIPEGAPRDTQYF
-	TRBV5-4	TRBJ2-7	once	TGTGCCAACAGCCCGACCGGGGCCTACGAGCAGTACTTC	CANSPTGAYEQYF
-	TRBV7-2	TRBJ1-5	many	TGTGCCAGCAGCCCTGGGGGGTTTAGCAATCAGCCCCAGCATTTT	CASSPGGFSNQPQHF
TRBD2	TRBV5-1	TRBJ2-3	many	TGCGCCAGCAGCTTGCGGACTAGCGCGAGCACAGATACGCAGTATTTT	CASSLRTSASTDTQYF
TRBD1	TRBV28	TRBJ1-5	many	TGTGCCAGCAGCCCTCAGACAGGGTATCAGCCCCAGCATTTT	CASSPQTGYQPQHF
TRBD1	TRBV14	TRBJ2-3	many	TGTGCCAGCAGCCCGACAGGGAGTATGACAGATACGCAGTATTTT	CASSPTGSMTDTQYF
-	TRBV7-6	TRBJ2-3	many	TGTGCCAGCAGCGAACAGGGAGGTACGCAGTATTTT	CASSEQGGTQYF
TRBD1	TRBV29-1	TRBJ2-2	many	TGCAGCGTCTGGACAGGGAACACCGGGGAGCTGTTTTTT	CSVWTGNTGELFF
TRBD1	TRBV6-1	TRBJ2-2	many	TGTGCCAGCACCCCCCTCTCCTTGGACAGGGGGGAAACCGGGGAGCTGTTTTTT	CASTPLSLDRGETGELFF
-	TRBV5-1	TRBJ2-3	many	TGCGCCAGCAGCTTGGTACAGGCGGCAGATACGCAGTATTTT	CASSLVQAADTQYF
-	TRBV20-1	TRBJ1-3	many	TGCAGTGCTAGATACTCTGGAAACACCATATATTTT	CSARYSGNTIYF
-	TRBV6-2/TRBV6-3	TRBJ2-5	-	TGTGCCAGCAGTTACTCGAATAGGGGCCAAGAGACCCAGTACTTC	CASSYSNRGQETQYF
-	TRBV27	TRBJ2-5	-	TGTGCCAGCAGTAGAACTCAGGGAGTGGCAGAGACCCAGTACTTC	CASSRTQGVAETQYF
-	TRBV4-1	TRBJ1-4	many	TGCGCCAGCAGCCAAGATCAGTTAGACGAAAAACTGTTTTTT	CASSQDQLDEKLFF
-	TRBV13	TRBJ2-7	many	TGTGCCAGCAGCGCGACGGACGAATTGGAGGAGCAGTACTTC	CASSATDELEEQYF
-	TRBV28	TRBJ1-5	many	TGTGCCAGCAGTTTTCGGGGGATGGGGTGGCAGCCCCAGCATTTT	CASSFRGMGWQPQHF
-	TRBV14	TRBJ2-3	many	TGTGCCAGCAGCCAAGATCTCACGGCGGATACGCAGTATTTT	CASSQDLTADTQYF
-	TRBV6-2/TRBV6-3	TRBJ2-4	many	TGTGCCAGCCACATTCAGTACTTC	CASHIQYF
-	TRBV9	TRBJ2-7	few	TGTGCCAGCAGCGTAGTTCCCGAAGGCCACGAGCAGTACTTC	CASSVVPEGHEQYF
-	TRBV18	TRBJ2-7	-	TGTGCCAGCTCACCATCGGCAAGCTCCTACGAGCAGTACTTC	CASSPSASSYEQYF